This T cell receptor beta chain stems from a study of response to subunit inactivated influenza vaccine. This CDR3 contains 16 residues. Germline CDR1 and CDR2: DFQATT and SNEGSKA (reference sequence). V was shortened by 1 base and J by 1 base, with 14 bases between the two germline ends. As for this clonotype: The antigen remains undetermined.

Study-wide findings and caveats: A suggestion made by the authors is that each seasonal influenza vaccination recruits few new T cells.

TCRdb reanalysed the RT-PCR reads using MiXCR and keeps one entry per CDR3 protein. The sample carries about 480,000 distinct CDR3 sequences, roughly 23% recorded once. The specimen comprised CD4+ T cells sorted from PBMCs, sampled more than 4 days after vaccination. This TCR derives from a man aged 45-65 years who received an inactivated influenza vaccine. The chain has TRBV20-1 and TRBJ1-5, with a possible D match to TRBD1 (5 bases). The CDR3 DNA follows: TGCAGTGCTAGAGTGGGTGGGGCATTCAGCAATCAGCCCCAGCATTTT. Translated: CSARVGGAFSNQPQHF.